Each of the 9 T cell receptor beta chains below was sequenced from the same sample in a study of blood T cells in healthy people across ages. For the second PCR, which ran for about 6 to 12 cycles, a sample-barcoded 5' primer and a J-beta primer mix were used. TCRdb called the 5' RACE reads again in MiXCR, with one record for every CDR3 protein. This sample has 730,000 or so distinct CDR3 sequences, with roughly 43% found just once. Sequenced: blood. The receptors come from a woman aged 55 to 70 in good health.

This clonotype has a handful of counts. DNA for the CDR3: TGCGCCAGCAGCCAAGAGAGGGCAGTTTACAATGAGCAGTTCTTC. Encoded protein: CASSQERAVYNEQFF. The chain uses TRBV4-1 and TRBJ2-1; D is possibly TRBD2 (5 bases). The CDR3 sequence is 15 residues long. The germline V gene has CDR1 MGHRA and CDR2 YSYEKL. With 0 bases removed from V and 4 bases from J, the gap between germline ends came to 10 bases.

The chain links TRBV9 to TRBJ2-3; D is unclear. CDR3 length equals 14 residues. The germline gives CDR1 SGDLS, CDR2 YYNGEE. V was shortened by 0 bases and J by 3 bases, with 8 bases between the two germline ends. The CDR3 bases are TGTGCCAGCAGCGTAGGGGTGGGGACAGATACGCAGTATTTT. It is translated as CASSVGVGTDTQYF.

The J gene is TRBJ2-7, the V gene TRBV20-1; D not certain. The V gene's germline CDR1 is DFQATT and CDR2 SNEGSKA (reference sequence). The CDR3 sequence is 11 residues long. V lost 1 base and J 3 bases, leaving 4 bases between the germline ends. The CDR3 sequence is CSARADYEQYF. CDR3 DNA: TGCAGTGCTAGAGCGGACTACGAGCAGTACTTC.

This chain connects TRBV27 to TRBJ1-6; possible D gene TRBD1, 6 bases. Deletions cut 7 bases from V and 8 bases from J, with 15 bases between. The CDR3 sequence is 14 residues long. CDR1 and CDR2 (germline): MNHEY, SMNVEV (reference sequence). DNA for the CDR3: TGTGCCAGCACAACAACAGGGTTTCATTCACCCCTCCACTTT. It encodes CASTTTGFHSPLHF.

This clonotype appeared a few times. V gene TRBV10-3 combines with J gene TRBJ1-1; no clear D gene. The CDR3 contains 14 residues. The V end was cut by 3 bases, the J end by 3 bases, with 11 bases between. Germline V gene sequence: CDR1 ENHRY, CDR2 SYGVKD. CDR3 in DNA: TGTGCCATCAGTGAACGGGGAAGGGACACTGAAGCTTTCTTT. This gives the protein CAISERGRDTEAFF.

The chain couples TRBV9 to TRBJ1-1; 7 nucleotides line up with TRBD1. The J segment lost 5 bases and the V segment lost 0 bases, leaving 7 bases of the junction unmatched. The CDR3 loop spans 15 amino acids. Germline loops: CDR1 SGDLS, CDR2 YYNGEE. For the CDR3, the DNA is TGTGCCAGCAGCGTAGCCCCGCAGGGGGGAACTGAAGCTTTCTTT. Translating gives CASSVAPQGGTEAFF.

The J gene is TRBJ2-1, the V gene TRBV7-2, with D possibly matching TRBD2 (6 bases). V was pared by 6 bases and J by 12 bases, with 18 bases between. From germline, CDR1 is SGHTA and CDR2 FQGNSA. The CDR3 covers 13 residues. CDR3 protein: CASRRDAMGGQFF. In DNA, the CDR3 is TGTGCCAGCAGGCGGGACGCCATGGGGGGGCAGTTCTTC. Full variable domain (remainder filled in from reference TRBV7-2 and TRBJ2-1): GAGVSQSPSNKVTEKGKDVELRCDPISGHTALYWYRQSLGQGLEFLIYFQGNSAPDKSGLPSDRFSAERTGGSVSTLTIQRTQQEDSAVYLCASRRDAMGGQFFGPGTRLTVL.

This clonotype turned up a few times. The gene calls are TRBV20-1 and TRBJ1-1; possibly TRBD1 for D (5 bases). The germline V gene encodes CDR1 DFQATT and CDR2 SNEGSKA (reference sequence). CDR3 size: 13 residues. V dropped 3 bases and J dropped 3 bases, with 11 bases sitting between them. The CDR3 loop reads CSASRQGDTEAFF. The CDR3 nucleotides read TGCAGTGCTAGTAGGCAGGGTGACACTGAAGCTTTCTTT.

This chain links TRBV10-3 with TRBJ2-7; 7 nucleotides align to TRBD1. This CDR3 has 13 residues. V shed 10 bases and J 4 bases; nucleotides not matched to a gene: 10. Germline V CDR1 and CDR2: ENHRY, SYGVKD. Written as DNA, the CDR3 is TGTGCCACAAATCGGGACAGATCTTACGAGCAGTACTTC. Its translation is CATNRDRSYEQYF.